These T cell receptor beta chains were read from a single sample in a study of CD8 T cells in ankylosing spondylitis. TCRdb reprocessed the 5' RACE reads with MiXCR, giving one entry per CDR3 protein. The sample carries 700,000 to 850,000 distinct CDR3 sequences, 12% recorded once. Source material: blood, either unsorted or a sorted T cell fraction (not recorded which). The receptor set was obtained from a male donor with ankylosing spondylitis. Each CDR3 is given with its conserved first and last residue. Each record gives: CDR3 protein, CDR3 DNA, clone size, V gene, J gene, D gene. D genes are given only for firm matches. Where a row states a size, it is once, few, many or the class of an expanded clone; other rows omit it.

CASSFRGAWNIQYF,TGTGCCAGCAGCTTTAGGGGGGCCTGGAACATTCAGTACTTC,many,TRBV11-2,TRBJ2-4,.
CSARGDRATLETQYF,TGCAGTGCTAGAGGAGACAGGGCGACGTTAGAGACCCAGTACTTC,many,TRBV20-1,TRBJ2-5,TRBD1
CASSVSSAGGKQYF,TGTGCCAGCAGCGTTAGCTCGGCAGGGGGCAAGCAGTACTTC,few,TRBV9,TRBJ2-7,TRBD1
CSAPLYPLNTEAFF,TGCAGTGCTCCCCTATATCCCTTGAACACTGAAGCTTTCTTT,.,TRBV20-1,TRBJ1-1,.
CSATDRGYSGANVLTF,TGCAGTGCAACAGACAGGGGATACTCTGGGGCCAACGTCCTGACTTTC,.,TRBV20-1,TRBJ2-6,TRBD1
CAWSVQGLYEQYF,TGTGCCTGGAGTGTACAGGGCCTCTACGAGCAGTACTTC,.,TRBV30,TRBJ2-7,.
CASSHLLQGGEQYF,TGCGCCAGCAGCCACTTGCTACAGGGAGGCGAGCAGTACTTC,few,TRBV4-1,TRBJ2-7,.
CASSLGSGTVTYEQYF,TGTGCCAGCAGCTTGGGGTCCGGGACAGTTACCTACGAGCAGTACTTC,few,TRBV5-4,TRBJ2-7,TRBD1
CASRAGDFTDTQYF,TGTGCCAGCAGAGCCGGGGACTTCACAGATACGCAGTATTTT,.,TRBV6-1,TRBJ2-3,.
CASSQDEGLRAEETQYF,TGTGCCAGCAGCCAAGATGAGGGATTACGAGCGGAAGAGACCCAGTACTTC,.,TRBV4-2,TRBJ2-5,.
CASSTVQGQVSYEQYF,TGTGCCAGCAGTACCGTCCAGGGACAGGTTTCCTACGAGCAGTACTTC,.,TRBV28,TRBJ2-7,TRBD1
CASSFLTGDGYTF,TGTGCTAGCAGCTTCCTTACAGGGGATGGCTACACCTTC,many,TRBV7-7,TRBJ1-2,TRBD1
CASSHLQRDSSYNEQFF,TGTGCCAGCAGCCACCTCCAGCGGGACAGCTCCTACAATGAGCAGTTCTTC,few,TRBV4-2,TRBJ2-1,.
CASSLGPSGVSPYEQYF,TGCGCCAGCAGCTTGGGGCCTAGCGGGGTTTCCCCCTACGAGCAGTACTTC,few,TRBV5-1,TRBJ2-7,TRBD2
CSAKGDGQETQYF,TGCAGTGCTAAAGGGGACGGTCAAGAGACCCAGTACTTC,.,TRBV20-1,TRBJ2-5,.
CASSRGTPVSYNEQFF,TGTGCCAGCAGCCGGGGGACACCCGTCTCCTACAATGAGCAGTTCTTC,few,TRBV7-6,TRBJ2-1,.
CSARDFRELRDEQFF,TGCAGTGCTAGAGATTTTAGGGAACTGAGGGATGAGCAGTTCTTC,.,TRBV20-1,TRBJ2-1,.
CASSPQPQETQYF,TGTGCCAGCAGCCCCCAACCCCAAGAGACCCAGTACTTC,many,TRBV7-2,TRBJ2-5,.
CASGTSGTEGTQYF,TGCGCCAGCGGGACTAGCGGGACCGAAGGGACCCAGTACTTC,.,TRBV5-1,TRBJ2-5,TRBD2
CASSTDSYQPQHF,TGTGCCAGCAGCACCGACAGCTATCAGCCCCAGCATTTT,few,TRBV7-2,TRBJ1-5,.
CATSHPWASGRTNEQFF,TGTGCCACCAGCCACCCTTGGGCTAGCGGGAGGACTAATGAGCAGTTCTTC,many,TRBV15,TRBJ2-1,TRBD2
CSVRDRGETQYF,TGCAGCGTTCGTGACAGGGGCGAGACCCAGTACTTC,many,TRBV29-1,TRBJ2-5,TRBD1